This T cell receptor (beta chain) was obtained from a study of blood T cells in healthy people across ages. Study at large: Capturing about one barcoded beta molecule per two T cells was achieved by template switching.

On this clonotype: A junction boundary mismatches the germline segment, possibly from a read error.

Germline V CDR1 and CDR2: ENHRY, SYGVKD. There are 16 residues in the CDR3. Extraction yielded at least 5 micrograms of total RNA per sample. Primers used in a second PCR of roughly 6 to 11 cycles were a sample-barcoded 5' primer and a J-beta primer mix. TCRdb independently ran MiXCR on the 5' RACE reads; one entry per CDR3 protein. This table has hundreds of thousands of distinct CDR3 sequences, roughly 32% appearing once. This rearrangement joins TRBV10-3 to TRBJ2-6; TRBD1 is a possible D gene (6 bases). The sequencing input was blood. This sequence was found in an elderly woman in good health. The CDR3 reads CAISEYRVTGANVRTF. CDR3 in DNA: TGTGCCATCAGTGAGTACAGGGTTACTGGGGCCAACGTCCGGACTTTC.